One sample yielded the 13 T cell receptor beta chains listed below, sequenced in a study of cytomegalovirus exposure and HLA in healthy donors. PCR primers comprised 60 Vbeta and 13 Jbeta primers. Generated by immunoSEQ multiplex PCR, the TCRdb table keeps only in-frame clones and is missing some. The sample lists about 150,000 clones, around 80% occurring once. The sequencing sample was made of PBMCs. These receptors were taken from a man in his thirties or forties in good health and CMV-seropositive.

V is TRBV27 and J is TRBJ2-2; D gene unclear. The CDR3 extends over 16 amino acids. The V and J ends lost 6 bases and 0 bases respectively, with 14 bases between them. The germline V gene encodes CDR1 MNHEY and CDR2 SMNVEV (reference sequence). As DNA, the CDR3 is TGTGCCAGCAGCTACGTTAGGAGTTCGAACACCGGGGAGCTGTTTTTT. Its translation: CASSYVRSSNTGELFF.

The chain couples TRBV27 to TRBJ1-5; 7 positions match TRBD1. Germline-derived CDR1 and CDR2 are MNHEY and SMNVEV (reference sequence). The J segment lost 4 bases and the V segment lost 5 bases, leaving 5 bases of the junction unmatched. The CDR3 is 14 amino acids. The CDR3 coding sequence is TGTGCCAGCAGTGAGGGGGCTTCAAATCAGCCCCAGCATTTT. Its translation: CASSEGASNQPQHF.

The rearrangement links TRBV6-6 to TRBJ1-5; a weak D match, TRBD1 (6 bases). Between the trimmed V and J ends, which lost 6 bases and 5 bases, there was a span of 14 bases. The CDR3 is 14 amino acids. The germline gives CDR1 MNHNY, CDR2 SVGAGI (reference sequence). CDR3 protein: CASSRRDIYQPQHF. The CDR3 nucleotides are TGTGCCAGCAGCCGCCGGGACATCTATCAGCCCCAGCATTTT.

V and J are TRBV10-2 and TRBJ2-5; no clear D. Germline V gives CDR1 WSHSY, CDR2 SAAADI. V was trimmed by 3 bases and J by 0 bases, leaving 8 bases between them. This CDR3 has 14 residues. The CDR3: CASSELTDQETQYF. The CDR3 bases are TGCGCCAGCAGTGAATTAACGGACCAAGAGACCCAGTACTTC.

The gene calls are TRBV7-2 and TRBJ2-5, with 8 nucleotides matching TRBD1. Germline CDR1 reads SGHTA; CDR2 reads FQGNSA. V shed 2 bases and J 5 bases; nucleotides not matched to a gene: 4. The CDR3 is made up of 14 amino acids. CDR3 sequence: CASSLNRGRETQYF. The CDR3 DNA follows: TGTGCCAGCAGCTTAAACAGGGGGAGGGAGACCCAGTACTTC.

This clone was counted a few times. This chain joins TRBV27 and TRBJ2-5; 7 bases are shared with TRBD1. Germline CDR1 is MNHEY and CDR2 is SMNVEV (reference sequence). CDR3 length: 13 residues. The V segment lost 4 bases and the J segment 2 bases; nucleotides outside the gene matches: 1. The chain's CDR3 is CASSWTGQETQYF. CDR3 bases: TGTGCCAGCAGTTGGACAGGACAAGAGACCCAGTACTTC.

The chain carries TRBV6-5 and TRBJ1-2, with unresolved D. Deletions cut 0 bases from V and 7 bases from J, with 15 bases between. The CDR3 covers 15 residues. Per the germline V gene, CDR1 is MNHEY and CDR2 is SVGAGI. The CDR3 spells CASSYSEVVVGGYTF. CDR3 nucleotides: TGTGCCAGCAGTTACTCAGAGGTGGTGGTTGGTGGCTACACCTTC.

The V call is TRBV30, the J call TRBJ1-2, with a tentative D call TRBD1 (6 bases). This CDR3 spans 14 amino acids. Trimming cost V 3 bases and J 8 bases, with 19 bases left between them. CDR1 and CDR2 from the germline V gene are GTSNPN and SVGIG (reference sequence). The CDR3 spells CAWSAGTFSSGYTF. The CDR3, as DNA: TGTGCCTGGAGCGCCGGGACATTTAGCTCCGGCTACACCTTC. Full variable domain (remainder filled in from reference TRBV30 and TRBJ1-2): SQTIHQWPATLVQPVGSPLSLECTVEGTSNPNLYWYRQAAGRGLQLLFYSVGIGQISSEVPQNLSASRPQDRQFILSSKKLLLSDSGFYLCAWSAGTFSSGYTFGSGTRLTVV.

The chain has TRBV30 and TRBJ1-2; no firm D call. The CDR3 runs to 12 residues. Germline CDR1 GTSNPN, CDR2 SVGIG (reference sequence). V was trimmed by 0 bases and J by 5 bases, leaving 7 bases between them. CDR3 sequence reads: CAWSVVAYGYTF. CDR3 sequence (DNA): TGTGCCTGGAGTGTAGTAGCATATGGCTACACCTTC.

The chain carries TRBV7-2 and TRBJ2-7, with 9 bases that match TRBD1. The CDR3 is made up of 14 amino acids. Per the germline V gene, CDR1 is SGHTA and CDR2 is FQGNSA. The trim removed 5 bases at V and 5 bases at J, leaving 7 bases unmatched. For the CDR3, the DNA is TGTGCCAGCAGCGCCTTCACAGGGGGCGACGAGCAGTACTTC. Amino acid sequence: CASSAFTGGDEQYF.

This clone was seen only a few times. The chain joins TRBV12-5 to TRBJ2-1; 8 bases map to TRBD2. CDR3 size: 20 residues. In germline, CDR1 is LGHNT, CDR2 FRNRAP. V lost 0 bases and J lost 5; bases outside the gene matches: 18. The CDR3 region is CASGLVHGRGLANLHNEQFF. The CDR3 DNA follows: TGTGCTAGTGGTTTGGTACATGGTCGTGGACTAGCAAATCTACACAATGAGCAGTTCTTC.

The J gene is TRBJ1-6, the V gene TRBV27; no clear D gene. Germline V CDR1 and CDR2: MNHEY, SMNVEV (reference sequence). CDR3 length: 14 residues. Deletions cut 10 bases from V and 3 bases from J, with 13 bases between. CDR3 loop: CATRGELYNSPLHF. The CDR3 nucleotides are TGTGCCACCCGCGGTGAACTCTATAATTCACCCCTCCACTTT.

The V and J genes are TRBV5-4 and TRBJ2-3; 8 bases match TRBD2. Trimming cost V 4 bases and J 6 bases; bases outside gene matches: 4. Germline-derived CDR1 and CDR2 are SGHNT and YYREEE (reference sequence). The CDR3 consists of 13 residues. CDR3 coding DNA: TGTGCCAGCAGCCGCCCGGGGGGGGATACGCAGTATTTT. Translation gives CASSRPGGDTQYF.